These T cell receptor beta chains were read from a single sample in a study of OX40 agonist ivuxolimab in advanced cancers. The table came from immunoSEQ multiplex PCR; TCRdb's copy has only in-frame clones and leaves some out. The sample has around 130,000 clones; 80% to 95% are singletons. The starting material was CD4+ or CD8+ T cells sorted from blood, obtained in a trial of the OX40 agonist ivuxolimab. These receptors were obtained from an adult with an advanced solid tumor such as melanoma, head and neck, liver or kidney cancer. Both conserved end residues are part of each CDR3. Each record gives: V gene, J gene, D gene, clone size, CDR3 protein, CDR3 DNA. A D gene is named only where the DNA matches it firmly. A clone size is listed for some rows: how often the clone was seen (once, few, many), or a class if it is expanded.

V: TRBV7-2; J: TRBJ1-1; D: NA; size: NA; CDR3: CASSGVTEAFF; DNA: TGTGCCAGCAGCGGGGTCACTGAAGCTTTCTTT
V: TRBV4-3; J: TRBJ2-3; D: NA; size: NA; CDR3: CASSQGPTRTDTQYF; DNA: TGCGCCAGCAGCCAAGGTCCCACGAGAACAGATACGCAGTATTTT
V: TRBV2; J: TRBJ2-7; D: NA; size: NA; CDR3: CASIPNLDPSYEQYF; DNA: TGTGCCAGCATCCCAAATCTAGATCCCTCCTACGAGCAGTACTTC
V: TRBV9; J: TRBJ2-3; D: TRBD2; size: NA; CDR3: CASSVGASGAWGTDTQYF; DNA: TGTGCCAGCAGCGTAGGGGCTAGCGGGGCTTGGGGGACAGATACGCAGTATTTT
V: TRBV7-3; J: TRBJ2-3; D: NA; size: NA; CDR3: CASSEGASSTDTQYF; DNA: TGTGCCAGCAGCGAAGGAGCTAGTTCCACAGATACGCAGTATTTT
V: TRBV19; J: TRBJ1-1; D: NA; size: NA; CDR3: CASSPITPRNTEAFF; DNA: TGTGCCAGTAGTCCCATAACCCCGAGGAACACTGAAGCTTTCTTT
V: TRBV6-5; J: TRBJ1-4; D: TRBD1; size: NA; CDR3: CASSLDRSNEKLFF; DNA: TGTGCCAGCAGCCTGGACAGGTCTAATGAAAAACTGTTTTTT
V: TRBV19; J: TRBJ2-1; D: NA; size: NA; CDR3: CASSIGATGPYNEQFF; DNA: TGTGCCAGTAGTATAGGGGCAACGGGACCCTACAATGAGCAGTTCTTC
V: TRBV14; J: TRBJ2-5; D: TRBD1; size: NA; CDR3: CASSQEIGTEQETQYF; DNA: TGTGCCAGCAGCCAAGAAATAGGGACAGAGCAAGAGACCCAGTACTTC
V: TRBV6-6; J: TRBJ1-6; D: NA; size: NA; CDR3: CASSYSSLNNSPLHF; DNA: TGTGCCAGCAGTTATAGTAGCCTAAATAATTCACCCCTCCACTTT
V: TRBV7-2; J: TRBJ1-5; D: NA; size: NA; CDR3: CASSLAWPRGDQPQHF; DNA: TGTGCCAGCAGCTTAGCTTGGCCCCGGGGTGATCAGCCCCAGCATTTT
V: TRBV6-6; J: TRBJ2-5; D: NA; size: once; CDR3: CASSLTRIGRETQYF; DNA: TGTGCCAGCAGTCTGACGCGGATAGGGAGGGAGACCCAGTACTTC
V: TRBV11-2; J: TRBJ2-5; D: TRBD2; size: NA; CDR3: CASSFTSGRAQETQYF; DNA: TGTGCCAGCAGCTTTACTAGCGGGAGGGCCCAAGAGACCCAGTACTTC
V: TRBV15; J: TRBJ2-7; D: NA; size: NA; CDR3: CATSRVRGQGGDSSYEQYF; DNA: TGTGCCACCAGCAGAGTCCGTGGGCAGGGGGGCGACTCCTCCTACGAGCAGTACTTC
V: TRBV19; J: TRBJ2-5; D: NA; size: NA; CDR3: CASSIRGSEGRQYF; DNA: TGTGCCAGTAGTATCAGGGGCTCCGAAGGACGCCAGTACTTC
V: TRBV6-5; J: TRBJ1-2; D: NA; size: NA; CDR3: CAIRDGGYGYTF; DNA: TGTGCCATCCGGGACGGTGGTTATGGCTACACCTTC
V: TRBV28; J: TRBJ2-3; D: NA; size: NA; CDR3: CASSFMRDTQYF; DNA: TGTGCCAGCAGTTTTATGCGAGATACGCAGTATTTT
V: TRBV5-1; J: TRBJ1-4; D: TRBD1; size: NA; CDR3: CASSLGTGRGEKLFF; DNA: TGCGCCAGCAGCTTGGGGACAGGGAGAGGGGAAAAACTGTTTTTT
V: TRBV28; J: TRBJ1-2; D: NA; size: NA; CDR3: CASSDGNGYTF; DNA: TGTGCCAGCAGCGACGGTAATGGCTACACCTTC
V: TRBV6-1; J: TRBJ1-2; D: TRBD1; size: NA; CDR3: CASSGGTATRNYGYTF; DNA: TGTGCCAGCAGTGGCGGGACAGCAACGAGGAATTATGGCTACACCTTC
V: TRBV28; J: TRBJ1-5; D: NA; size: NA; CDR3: CASTGSPNQPQHF; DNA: TGTGCCAGCACGGGCAGCCCCAATCAGCCCCAGCATTTT
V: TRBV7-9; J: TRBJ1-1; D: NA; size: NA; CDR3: CASSPEGIGMNTEAFF; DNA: TGTGCCAGCAGCCCAGAGGGGATAGGGATGAACACTGAAGCTTTCTTT
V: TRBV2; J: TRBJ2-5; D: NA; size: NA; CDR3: CASSGGIEETQYF; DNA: TGTGCCAGCAGTGGGGGTATAGAAGAGACCCAGTACTTC
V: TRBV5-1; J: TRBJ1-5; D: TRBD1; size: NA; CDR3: CASSLAPGGGGSNQPQHF; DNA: TGCGCCAGCAGCTTGGCTCCAGGGGGAGGAGGTAGCAATCAGCCCCAGCATTTT
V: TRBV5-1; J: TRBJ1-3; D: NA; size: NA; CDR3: CASSLSWTEGNTIYF; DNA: TGCGCCAGCAGCCTGTCCTGGACAGAAGGAAACACCATATATTTT
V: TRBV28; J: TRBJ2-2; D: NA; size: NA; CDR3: CASSFAGTGDGELFF; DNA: TGTGCCAGCAGTTTCGCCGGGACTGGTGACGGGGAGCTGTTTTTT
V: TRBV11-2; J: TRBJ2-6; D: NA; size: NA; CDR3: CASSLGPGGGSGANVLTF; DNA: TGTGCCAGCAGCTTAGGGCCAGGGGGAGGCTCTGGGGCCAACGTCCTGACTTTC
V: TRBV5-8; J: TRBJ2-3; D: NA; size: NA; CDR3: CASSLGFRDTQYF; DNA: TGTGCCAGCAGCTTAGGGTTCAGGGATACGCAGTATTTT
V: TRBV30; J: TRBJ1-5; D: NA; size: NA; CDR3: CAWSKQGSQPQHF; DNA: TGTGCCTGGAGTAAACAGGGTAGCCAGCCCCAGCATTTT
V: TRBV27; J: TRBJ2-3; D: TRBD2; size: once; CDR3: CASSGLALADTQYF; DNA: TGTGCCAGCAGTGGACTAGCCTTAGCAGATACGCAGTATTTT
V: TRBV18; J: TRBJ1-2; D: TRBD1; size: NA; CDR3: CASSYRGDAYGYTF; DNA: TGTGCCAGCTCATACAGGGGCGACGCCTATGGCTACACCTTC
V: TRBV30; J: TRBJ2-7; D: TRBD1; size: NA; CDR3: CAWSAGTGAEQYF; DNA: TGTGCCTGGAGCGCCGGGACAGGGGCCGAGCAGTACTTC
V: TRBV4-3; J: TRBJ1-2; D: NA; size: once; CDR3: CASSQAASLRGYGYTF; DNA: TGCGCCAGCAGCCAAGCGGCGAGTCTCAGGGGTTATGGCTACACCTTC
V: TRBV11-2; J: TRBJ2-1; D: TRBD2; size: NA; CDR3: CASSQRTSHNEQFF; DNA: TGTGCCAGCAGCCAAAGGACTAGCCACAATGAGCAGTTCTTC
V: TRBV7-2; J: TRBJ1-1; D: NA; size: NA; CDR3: CASSLTDSDTEAFF; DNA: TGTGCCAGCAGCTTAACAGATAGCGACACTGAAGCTTTCTTT
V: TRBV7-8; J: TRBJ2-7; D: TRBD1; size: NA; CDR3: CASSLHQTGTATYEQYF; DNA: TGTGCCAGCAGCTTACACCAGACCGGGACAGCCACCTACGAGCAGTACTTC
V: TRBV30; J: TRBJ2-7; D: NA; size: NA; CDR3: CAWGRDPQAYEQYF; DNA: TGTGCCTGGGGTCGGGACCCCCAGGCCTACGAGCAGTACTTC
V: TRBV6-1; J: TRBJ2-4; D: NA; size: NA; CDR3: CASSDQGVAKNIQYF; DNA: TGTGCCAGCAGTGACCAAGGGGTAGCCAAAAACATTCAGTACTTC
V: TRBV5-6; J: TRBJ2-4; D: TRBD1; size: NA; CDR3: CASSPQTGKEAKNIQYF; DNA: TGTGCCAGCAGCCCACAGACAGGGAAGGAAGCCAAAAACATTCAGTACTTC
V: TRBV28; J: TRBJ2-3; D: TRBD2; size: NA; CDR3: CASSLSRGGRVTDTQYF; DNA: TGTGCCAGCAGTTTATCACGGGGGGGCCGGGTCACAGATACGCAGTATTTT
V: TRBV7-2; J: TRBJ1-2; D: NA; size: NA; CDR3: CASSRRVGSDNYGYTF; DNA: TGTGCCAGCAGTCGGAGGGTAGGAAGCGATAACTATGGCTACACCTTC
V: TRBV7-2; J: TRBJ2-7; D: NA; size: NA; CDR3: CASSFSRGHEQYF; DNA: TGTGCCAGCAGCTTCAGTAGAGGGCACGAGCAGTACTTC
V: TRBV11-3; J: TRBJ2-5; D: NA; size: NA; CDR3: CASSSGLTKGEETQYF; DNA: TGTGCCAGCAGCTCGGGACTCACAAAAGGGGAAGAGACCCAGTACTTC
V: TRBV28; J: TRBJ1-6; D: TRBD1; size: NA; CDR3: CALGTGFNSPLHF; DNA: TGTGCCCTTGGGACAGGCTTCAATTCACCCCTCCACTTT
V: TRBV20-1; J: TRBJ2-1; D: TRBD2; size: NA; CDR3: CSLAGVYEQFF; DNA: TGCAGTCTAGCGGGAGTCTATGAGCAGTTCTTC
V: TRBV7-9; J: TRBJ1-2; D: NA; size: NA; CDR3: CASSSGQRLSYGYTF; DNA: TGTGCCAGCAGCTCCGGACAGCGTCTAAGTTATGGCTACACCTTC
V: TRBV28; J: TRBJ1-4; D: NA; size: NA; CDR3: CATRGGGNEKLFF; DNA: TGTGCCACCCGGGGAGGGGGGAATGAAAAACTGTTTTTT
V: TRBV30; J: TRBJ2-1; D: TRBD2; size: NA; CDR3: CAWSAGLAENNEQFF; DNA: TGTGCCTGGAGTGCGGGACTAGCGGAGAACAATGAGCAGTTCTTC
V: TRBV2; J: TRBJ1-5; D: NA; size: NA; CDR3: CASRTGVSNQPQHF; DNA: TGTGCCAGCAGGACAGGTGTTAGCAATCAGCCCCAGCATTTT
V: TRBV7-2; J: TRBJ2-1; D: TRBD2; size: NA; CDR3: CASSLLAGLGNEQFF; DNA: TGTGCCAGCAGCTTACTAGCGGGACTAGGGAATGAGCAGTTCTTC
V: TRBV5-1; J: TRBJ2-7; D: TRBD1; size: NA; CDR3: CASSLGDRTLLKQYF; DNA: TGCGCCAGCAGCTTGGGGGACAGGACCCTTCTAAAGCAGTACTTC
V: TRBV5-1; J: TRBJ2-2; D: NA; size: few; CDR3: CASSLEGRNTGELFF; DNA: TGCGCCAGCAGCTTGGAAGGTAGAAACACCGGGGAGCTGTTTTTT
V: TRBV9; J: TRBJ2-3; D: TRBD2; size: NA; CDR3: CASSVEGTSGADTQYF; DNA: TGTGCCAGCAGCGTAGAAGGGACTAGCGGGGCAGATACGCAGTATTTT
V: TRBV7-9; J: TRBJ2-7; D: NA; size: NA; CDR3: CASRVGHAGNYEQYF; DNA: TGTGCCAGCAGAGTTGGCCACGCGGGGAACTACGAGCAGTACTTC
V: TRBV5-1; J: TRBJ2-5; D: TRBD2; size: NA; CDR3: CASSSRTSGTETQYF; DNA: TGCGCCAGCAGCTCCCGGACTAGCGGGACAGAGACCCAGTACTTC
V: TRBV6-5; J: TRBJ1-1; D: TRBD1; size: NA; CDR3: CASSALGQGKGAFF; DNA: TGTGCCAGCAGTGCCTTGGGACAGGGTAAGGGAGCTTTCTTT